These 29 T cell receptor beta chains were sequenced from one sample in a study of cytomegalovirus exposure and HLA in healthy donors. The study ran its PCR with 60 Vbeta and 13 Jbeta primers. Generated by immunoSEQ multiplex PCR, the TCRdb table keeps only in-frame clones and is missing some. The sample lists some 190,000 clones, roughly a tenth occurring once. Sequenced: PBMCs. The receptors shown here come from a woman in her 30s in good health and CMV-seropositive.

The chain is built from TRBV5-6 and TRBJ1-4; 7 bases fit TRBD1. This CDR3 has 12 residues. J lost 8 bases, V lost 7 bases, and 5 bases had no gene match. From germline, CDR1 is SGHDT and CDR2 YYEEEE. The DNA for the CDR3 is TGTGCCAGCGACAGGGCAGGGGAAAAACTGTTTTTT. This encodes CASDRAGEKLFF.

This clone was seen more than once but under ten times. The rearrangement uses TRBV6-5 and TRBJ1-1; D gene ambiguous. The CDR3 has 14 amino acids. Germline V lookup: CDR1 MNHEY, CDR2 SVGAGI. The germline V and J ends were trimmed by 2 bases and 5 bases, with 12 bases remaining between them. CDR3 DNA: TGTGCCAGCAGTTACGAGGGCGGGGAAACTGAAGCTTTCTTT. Protein sequence: CASSYEGGETEAFF.

This clone has more than one count but fewer than ten. The J gene is TRBJ2-7, the V gene TRBV15, with no clear D. V gave up 0 bases and J gave up 3 bases, with 6 bases separating them. The germline CDR1 and CDR2 sequences are LNHNV and YYDKDF (reference sequence). The CDR3 loop spans 13 amino acids. CDR3 loop: CATSRDRSYEQYF. CDR3 in DNA: TGTGCCACCAGCAGAGATAGAAGCTACGAGCAGTACTTC.

The chain has TRBV18 and TRBJ2-5, with D possibly TRBD2 on 7 matching bases. There are 16 residues in the CDR3. Per the germline V gene, CDR1 is KGHSH and CDR2 is LQKENI. Trimming removed 3 bases at V and 4 bases at J, with 18 bases between. CDR3 in DNA: TGTGCCAGCTCACCCAGGGGAGCGGGACCAGGAGAGACCCAGTACTTC. Its translation is CASSPRGAGPGETQYF.

V gene TRBV7-2 combines with J gene TRBJ1-2; 7 nucleotides line up with TRBD1. CDR1 SGHTA and CDR2 FQGNSA come from the germline V gene. There are 17 residues in the CDR3. Unmatched junction bases numbered 13, after V lost 5 bases and J lost 1 base. The DNA for the CDR3 is TGTGCCAGCAGCCGAGAGACAGGGCAGGTGGTTAACTATGGCTACACCTTC. It yields the protein CASSRETGQVVNYGYTF.

This clone came up a few times. The chain combines TRBV11-1 with TRBJ2-1, with TRBD1 identical over 10 bases. V dropped 5 bases and J dropped 10; count of bases not matched to a gene: 8. Germline loops: CDR1 SGHAT, CDR2 FQDESV (reference sequence). CDR3 size: 14 residues. Here the CDR3 reads CASSIRLGQGEQFF. The DNA for the CDR3 is TGTGCCAGCAGCATACGCCTGGGACAGGGGGAGCAGTTCTTC.

The V gene is TRBV21-1, the J gene TRBJ2-7; no check of the table's D call, TRBD2, against the DNA was made. TRBV21-1 is deemed a pseudogene. CDR3 length: 16 residues. In DNA form, the CDR3 reads TGTGCCAGCAGCAAACGACTAGCGGGACCTTCCTACGAGCAGTACTTC. The encoded protein is CASSKRLAGPSYEQYF.

This clone was recorded a few times. This sample also contains other DNA sequences that code for the same CDR3. The chain uses TRBV7-2 and TRBJ2-7, with D perhaps matching TRBD2 (6 bases). The CDR3 runs 12 residues. Germline CDR1 SGHTA, CDR2 FQGNSA. V was shortened by 4 bases and J by 4 bases, with 8 bases between the two germline ends. The CDR3 loop reads CASSYRGYEQYF. The DNA of the CDR3 is TGTGCCAGCAGCTATCGGGGGTACGAGCAGTACTTC.

The genes are TRBV2 and TRBJ2-7, with D possibly being TRBD1 (6 bases). This CDR3 has 12 amino acids. Germline loops: CDR1 SNHLY, CDR2 FYNNEI. V lost 6 bases to trimming and J lost 3 bases, with 9 bases between them. The CDR3 sequence is CASSRQDYEQYF. The DNA for the CDR3 is TGTGCCAGCAGCCGACAGGACTACGAGCAGTACTTC.

This clone was seen a handful of times. The chain uses TRBV6-1 and TRBJ2-3, with TRBD2 matching 8 bases. Losses at the gene ends were 4 bases for V and 2 bases for J; bases not matched to a gene: 8. The CDR3 has 16 residues. Germline lookup yields CDR1 MNHNS and CDR2 SASEGT. The CDR3 nucleotides read TGTGCCAGCAGTGTCAATGGACTAGCCCTCACAGATACGCAGTATTTT. Its translation is CASSVNGLALTDTQYF.

This clone was found a few times. The rearrangement uses TRBV28 and TRBJ2-7; tentatively, D is TRBD2 (5 bases). The germline V and J ends were trimmed by 3 bases and 6 bases, with 6 bases remaining between them. The CDR3 spans 11 residues. The germline gives CDR1 MDHEN, CDR2 SYDVKM. The CDR3 here is CASSFGLEQYF. In DNA form, the CDR3 reads TGTGCCAGCAGTTTCGGACTCGAGCAGTACTTC.

The rearrangement joins TRBV19 to TRBJ2-3; 11 bases line up with TRBD2. The germline V gene encodes CDR1 LNHDA and CDR2 SQIVND (reference sequence). V was clipped by 5 bases and J by 0 bases; unmatched bases: 4. This CDR3 spans 16 amino acids. CDR3 bases: TGTGCCAGTAGTCAGACTAGCGGGGCTAGCACAGATACGCAGTATTTT. Its translation: CASSQTSGASTDTQYF.

The table lists this clone with a few counts. V usage is TRBV5-1 and J usage is TRBJ2-3; TRBD2 aligns across 8 bases. The germline V gene has CDR1 SGHRS and CDR2 YFSETQ. The CDR3 sequence is 16 residues long. V lost 4 bases to trimming and J lost 2 bases; unmatched junction nucleotides: 9. CDR3 sequence: CASSPQQREITDTQYF. The DNA of the CDR3 is TGCGCCAGCAGCCCCCAGCAGCGGGAGATCACAGATACGCAGTATTTT.

The chain carries TRBV7-3 and TRBJ2-3; 9 nucleotides match TRBD2. The germline gives CDR1 SGHTA, CDR2 FQGTGA. The J segment lost 5 bases and the V segment lost 9 bases, leaving 15 bases of the junction unmatched. CDR3 length equals 16 residues. CDR3: CASRRGAGGSGDTQYF. CDR3 nucleotides: TGTGCCAGTAGGAGAGGAGCGGGAGGTAGCGGAGATACGCAGTATTTT. Based on the CDR3 plus reference TRBV7-3 and TRBJ2-3, the full variable domain is GAGVSQTPSNKVTEKGKYVELRCDPISGHTALYWYRQSLGQGPEFLIYFQGTGAADDSGLPNDRFFAVRPEGSVSTLKIQRTERGDSAVYLCASRRGAGGSGDTQYFGPGTRLTVL.

CDR3 sequence (DNA): TGTGCCAGCAGCGAAAGATATACTAGCACAGATACGCAGTATTTT. This gives the protein CASSERYTSTDTQYF. The chain recombines TRBV7-6 with TRBJ2-3; D not resolved. This CDR3 is 15 amino acids long. CDR1 is SGHVS and CDR2 is FNYEAQ in the germline V gene. The V gene lost 5 bases and the J gene lost 0 bases, with 12 bases spanning the gap.

This chain uses TRBV6-7 with TRBJ2-5, with TRBD2 identical over 11 bases. TRBV6-7 is noted as an ORF with a role that remains uncertain. CDR3 size: 15 residues. J lost 4 bases, V lost 4 bases, and 5 bases had no gene match. The CDR3 DNA is TGTGCCAGCAGTTCACTAGCGGGAGAGACAGAGACCCAGTACTTC. Translated, it gives CASSSLAGETETQYF.

This clone was picked up a small number of times. The CDR3 bases are TGCGCCAGCAGCGTGGGGACTAGTTCACTGTGGAATGAGCAGTTCTTC. Its translation is CASSVGTSSLWNEQFF. This chain joins TRBV5-1 and TRBJ2-1; TRBD2 aligns across 8 bases. V shed 4 bases and J 7 bases; nucleotides not matched to a gene: 13. This CDR3 is built from 16 residues. CDR1 is SGHRS, CDR2 YFSETQ, per germline.

J is TRBJ2-7 and V is TRBV4-2; TRBD1 aligns across 7 bases. Per the germline V gene, CDR1 is LGHNA and CDR2 is YNFKEQ. The ends lost 3 bases at V and 1 base at J; junction bases unmatched: 12. The CDR3 is made up of 17 amino acids. CDR3 sequence reads: CASSQGLKGDSSYEQYF. The CDR3 nucleotides read TGTGCCAGCAGCCAGGGCCTTAAGGGGGACAGTTCCTACGAGCAGTACTTC.

V gene TRBV19 combines with J gene TRBJ2-2; 12 nucleotides line up with TRBD2. CDR1 LNHDA and CDR2 SQIVND come from the germline V gene (reference sequence). V trimming: 2 bases; J trimming: 7 bases; junction bases outside the gene matches: 8. The CDR3 has 17 residues. CDR3 sequence reads: CASSIWLAGGNVGELFF. The CDR3 DNA sequence: TGTGCCAGTAGTATATGGCTAGCGGGAGGGAATGTCGGGGAGCTGTTTTTT.

The rearrangement uses TRBV7-2 and TRBJ2-1; TRBD2 matches 10 bases. Germline V gene sequence: CDR1 SGHTA, CDR2 FQGNSA. J gave up 5 bases and V 5 bases, and 6 bases lay outside the gene matches. The CDR3 extends over 15 amino acids. The CDR3 DNA reads as TGTGCCAGCAGCCCGAAACTAGCGGGGAACAATGAGCAGTTCTTC. The encoded protein is CASSPKLAGNNEQFF. Together with reference TRBV7-2 and TRBJ2-1, the CDR3 gives the full variable domain: GAGVSQSPSNKVTEKGKDVELRCDPISGHTALYWYRQSLGQGLEFLIYFQGNSAPDKSGLPSDRFSAERTGGSVSTLTIQRTQQEDSAVYLCASSPKLAGNNEQFFGPGTRLTVL.

The V and J genes are TRBV7-3 and TRBJ2-3; TRBD2 might be the D (5 bases). CDR3 length: 13 amino acids. Germline V gene lookup returns CDR1 SGHTA and CDR2 FQGTGA. Trimming took 5 bases from V and 4 from J, leaving 10 bases between them. CDR3 DNA: TGTGCCAGCAGCCGAGGGCGCGCAGATACGCAGTATTTT. It specifies CASSRGRADTQYF.

The chain employs TRBV5-5 and TRBJ2-7; 11 nucleotides line up with TRBD2. There are 16 residues in the CDR3. Germline V gene sequence: CDR1 SGHKS, CDR2 YYEKEE (reference sequence). The junction had 8 bases not matched to a gene; V was cut back by 4 bases and J by 2 bases. The CDR3, as DNA: TGTGCCAGCAGCCCCGAAGGGACTAGCGGCCCCTACGAGCAGTACTTC. Amino acid sequence: CASSPEGTSGPYEQYF.

The CDR3 protein is CASRPFLKRDGNTIYF. The CDR3 region has the DNA TGTGCCAGTCGCCCCTTCCTCAAGAGGGATGGAAACACCATATATTTT. V usage is TRBV7-3 and J usage is TRBJ1-3; D uncertain. This CDR3 region has 16 residues. The germline V gene encodes CDR1 SGHTA and CDR2 FQGTGA. V was shortened by 9 bases and J by 3 bases, with 21 bases between the two germline ends.

This clone was seen more than once but under ten times. V and J are TRBV6-1 and TRBJ1-4; TRBD1 agrees at 9 bases. This CDR3 contains 14 residues. The V gene end was trimmed by 6 bases and the J gene end by 7 bases; junction bases not matched to a gene: 6. Germline V gene lookup returns CDR1 MNHNS and CDR2 SASEGT. For the CDR3, the DNA is TGTGCCAGCAGACGGACAGGGGAAGCTGAAAAACTGTTTTTT. Protein sequence: CASRRTGEAEKLFF.

This clone was seen at least ten times. The rearrangement uses TRBV4-1 and TRBJ1-1; 9 nucleotides line up with TRBD1. V lost 2 bases to trimming and J lost 6 bases; unmatched junction nucleotides: 13. The CDR3 consists of 17 residues. CDR1 and CDR2 from the germline V gene are MGHRA and YSYEKL. The CDR3 reads CASSQTGTGMGRAEAFF. CDR3 nucleotides: TGCGCCAGCAGCCAAACGGGGACAGGGATGGGGAGGGCTGAAGCTTTCTTT.

This clone was seen only a few times. V is TRBV7-9 and J is TRBJ1-1; D perhaps matches TRBD1 (6 bases). Trimming stripped 2 bases from V and 1 base from J, with 11 bases between. In germline, CDR1 is SEHNR, CDR2 FQNEAQ (reference sequence). The CDR3 is 15 amino acids. CDR3 coding DNA: TGTGCCAGCAGCTTATTACAGGGACCGAACACTGAAGCTTTCTTT. The encoded protein is CASSLLQGPNTEAFF.

The chain employs TRBV6-5 and TRBJ2-1; 9 bases line up with TRBD2. The CDR3 is 16 amino acids. Germline assignment: CDR1 MNHEY and CDR2 SVGAGI. The ends lost 0 bases at V and 9 bases at J; junction bases unmatched: 9. For the CDR3, the DNA is TGTGCCAGCAGTTACTCAGCGGGAGGCCGGCGGAGTGAGCAGTTCTTC. Translating gives CASSYSAGGRRSEQFF.

The chain recombines TRBV4-1 with TRBJ1-2; unclear D gene. V shed 1 base and J shed 4 bases, with 19 bases lying between them. Germline V gene data show CDR1 as MGHRA and CDR2 as YSYEKL. CDR3 length: 17 amino acids. The CDR3 reads CASSQVGKEGGGYGYTF. CDR3 in DNA: TGCGCCAGCAGCCAAGTGGGGAAGGAGGGCGGTGGCTATGGCTACACCTTC.

This clone was seen more than once but under ten times. The V gene is TRBV19, the J gene TRBJ2-1; the D gene is possibly TRBD2 (7 bases). The CDR3 contains 16 residues. With 7 bases removed from V and 0 bases from J, the gap between germline ends came to 16 bases. Germline lookup yields CDR1 LNHDA and CDR2 SQIVND (reference sequence). The CDR3 loop reads CASKGSGTSSYNEQFF. The DNA for the CDR3 is TGTGCCAGTAAAGGAAGCGGGACAAGCTCCTACAATGAGCAGTTCTTC.